This TCR beta chain was documented in a study of human T cells and chemical hapten exposure. General observations from the study: DPC sensitization left the count of TCRs above 1 in 1000 unchanged.

Attachment of unique molecular identifiers to individual cDNA molecules was performed in the library. TCRdb reprocessed the RACE reads via MiXCR and lists one record per CDR3 protein. This sample has more than 75,000 distinct CDR3 sequences, with approximately 8.6% found just once. The time point: healthy volunteer bleed at 6 weeks. Extraction yielded total RNA from whole blood (unfractionated). The CDR3 spans 15 residues. V lost 5 bases and J lost 7, with 21 bases in between. This clonotype has only a few counts. Its specificity is unknown. J is TRBJ2-7 and V is TRBV12-3 or TRBV12-4; unclear D gene. This sequence originates from a male donor in good health. Some clones in this sample may be carry-over from other donors' samples. Sequencing was carried out using whole blood. For the CDR3, the DNA is TGTGCCAGCAGTCCACTAATAAGGTCACACGAGGAGCAGTACTTC. This codes for CASSPLIRSHEEQYF.